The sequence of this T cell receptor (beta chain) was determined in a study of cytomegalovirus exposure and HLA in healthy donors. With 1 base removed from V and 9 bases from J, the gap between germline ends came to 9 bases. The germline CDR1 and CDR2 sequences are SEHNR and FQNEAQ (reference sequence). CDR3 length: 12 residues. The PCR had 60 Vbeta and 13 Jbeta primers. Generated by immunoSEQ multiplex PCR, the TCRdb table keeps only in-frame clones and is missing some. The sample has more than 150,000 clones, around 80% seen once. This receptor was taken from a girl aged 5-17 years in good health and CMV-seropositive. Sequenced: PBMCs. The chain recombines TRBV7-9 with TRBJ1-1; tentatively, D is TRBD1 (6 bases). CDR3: CASSLEQGQAFF. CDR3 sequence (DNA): TGTGCCAGCAGCTTAGAACAGGGCCAAGCTTTCTTT.